The 6 T cell receptor beta chains presented below share a single source sample, sequenced in a study of neoadjuvant nivolumab and ipilimumab in lung cancer. The data were produced by immunoSEQ multiplex PCR, yet TCRdb's version contains in-frame clones alone and is incomplete. The data show 44,000 or so clones, with roughly 91% seen just once and about 4% held by the top ten. The sequencing used blood, collected before neoadjuvant nivolumab, alone or with ipilimumab. These receptors all come from an adult with non-small cell lung cancer. Some clones in this sample may be carry-over from other donors' samples.

V gene TRBV30 combines with J gene TRBJ2-4; possible D gene TRBD1, 6 bases. Trimming took off 2 bases at V and 4 bases at J, with 9 bases between the two ends. The CDR3 length is 13 residues. Germline CDR1 is GTSNPN and CDR2 is SVGIG (reference sequence). The CDR3: CAWSSGTKNIQYF. The CDR3 region has the DNA TGTGCCTGGAGTTCCGGGACAAAAAACATTCAGTACTTC. The full variable domain, with the rest looked up from reference TRBV30 and TRBJ2-4, is SQTIHQWPATLVQPVGSPLSLECTVEGTSNPNLYWYRQAAGRGLQLLFYSVGIGQISSEVPQNLSASRPQDRQFILSSKKLLLSDSGFYLCAWSSGTKNIQYFGAGTRLSVL.

This clone occurred once. The V and J genes are TRBV5-1 and TRBJ2-7; perhaps D is TRBD1 or TRBD2 (7 bases each). V lost 2 bases to trimming and J lost 5 bases, with 14 bases between them. Germline CDR1 reads SGHRS; CDR2 reads YFSETQ. The CDR3 is made up of 14 amino acids. Here the CDR3 DNA reads TGCGCCAGCAGCTTTGAGACAGGGAGGGACGAGCAGTACTTC. This codes for CASSFETGRDEQYF.

CDR3 loop: CASSQFAYNEQFF. Here the CDR3 DNA reads TGTGCCAGCAGCCAATTTGCCTACAATGAGCAGTTCTTC. The J gene is TRBJ2-1, the V gene TRBV14; no firm D call. The CDR3 is 13 residues long. Trimming stripped 2 bases from V and 2 bases from J, with 4 bases between. The germline gives CDR1 SGHDN, CDR2 FVKESK.

This clone was seen once. The chain uses TRBV9 and TRBJ2-2; D unclear. The CDR3 length is 15 residues. Germline V CDR1 and CDR2: SGDLS, YYNGEE. Trimming pared 0 bases from V and 5 bases from J, leaving 11 bases between. This CDR3 reads CASSVEAYRTGELFF. The CDR3 DNA reads TGTGCCAGCAGCGTAGAAGCATATAGGACCGGGGAGCTGTTTTTT.

The genes are TRBV5-1 and TRBJ2-1, with 7 bases identical to TRBD1. This CDR3 contains 15 residues. Germline V gene data show CDR1 as SGHRS and CDR2 as YFSETQ. V trimming: 1 base; J trimming: 8 bases; junction bases outside the gene matches: 9. For the CDR3, the DNA is TGCGCCAGCAGCTTGTTACAGGGGCTCGAGGATGAGCAGTTCTTC. Protein product: CASSLLQGLEDEQFF.

The J gene is TRBJ1-2, the V gene TRBV10-2; D is uncertain. Germline CDR1 and CDR2: WSHSY and SAAADI. Trimming left V 3 bases short and J 5 bases short, with 10 bases between. The CDR3 is 13 residues long. CDR3 sequence (DNA): TGCGCCAGCAGTGAAAGGACTGATTATGGCTACACCTTC. Its protein product is CASSERTDYGYTF.